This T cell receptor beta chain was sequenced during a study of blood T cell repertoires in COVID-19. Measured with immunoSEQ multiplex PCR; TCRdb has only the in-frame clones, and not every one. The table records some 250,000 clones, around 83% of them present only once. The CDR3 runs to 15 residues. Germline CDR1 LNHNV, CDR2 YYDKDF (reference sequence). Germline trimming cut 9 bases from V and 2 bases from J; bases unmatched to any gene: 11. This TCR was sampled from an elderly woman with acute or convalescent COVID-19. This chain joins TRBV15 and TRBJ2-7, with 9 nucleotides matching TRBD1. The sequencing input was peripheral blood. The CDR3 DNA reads TGTGCCACTTCGAAGGACAGGGGAGTTCCCTACGAGCAGTACTTC. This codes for CATSKDRGVPYEQYF. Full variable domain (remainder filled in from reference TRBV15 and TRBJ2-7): DAMVIQNPRYQVTQFGKPVTLSCSQTLNHNVMYWYQQKSSQAPKLLFHYYDKDFNNEADTPDNFQSRRPNTSFCFLDIRSPGLGDTAMYLCATSKDRGVPYEQYFGPGTRLTVT.